This entry lists 15 T cell receptor beta chains sequenced from one sample in a study of OX40 agonist ivuxolimab in advanced cancers. The method was immunoSEQ multiplex PCR; TCRdb's version includes in-frame clones alone and lacks a portion of them. The data contain tens of thousands of clones, 84% of them singletons. Sequencing was performed on CD4+ or CD8+ T cells sorted from blood, taken in a trial of the OX40 agonist ivuxolimab. These receptors were obtained from an adult with an advanced solid tumor such as melanoma, head and neck, liver or kidney cancer.

The chain is built from TRBV6-5 and TRBJ2-7; D may be TRBD1 (6 bases). This CDR3 spans 13 amino acids. Germline CDR1 and CDR2: MNHEY and SVGAGI. The CDR3 nucleotides are TGTGCTACCGGGCCACAGGGATTCCACGAGCAGTACTTC. Protein: CATGPQGFHEQYF.

The chain couples TRBV9 to TRBJ1-1; perhaps TRBD1 as D (5 bases). Germline V gene lookup returns CDR1 SGDLS and CDR2 YYNGEE. This CDR3 region has 15 residues. The germline V and J ends were trimmed by 0 bases and 3 bases, with 12 bases remaining between them. The CDR3: CASSVGAREDTEAFF. The CDR3 DNA sequence: TGTGCCAGCAGCGTAGGGGCCAGGGAAGACACTGAAGCTTTCTTT. Complete variable domain (other parts from reference TRBV9 and TRBJ1-1): DSGVTQTPKHLITATGQRVTLRCSPRSGDLSVYWYQQSLDQGLQFLIQYYNGEERAKGNILERFSAQQFPDLHSELNLSSLELGDSALYFCASSVGAREDTEAFFGQGTRLTVV.

In this sample, this clone turned up once. This chain links TRBV5-1 with TRBJ2-1, with D uncertain. V gave up 2 bases and J gave up 5 bases, with 14 bases separating them. The CDR3 covers 15 residues. CDR1 SGHRS and CDR2 YFSETQ come from the germline V gene. The chain's CDR3 is CASSFFHSVNNEQFF. As DNA, the CDR3 is TGCGCCAGCAGCTTTTTCCACTCCGTCAACAATGAGCAGTTCTTC.

The DNA for the CDR3 is TGTGCCAGCAGCCCGTTCCGGGGGCACTATGGCTACACCTTC. This codes for CASSPFRGHYGYTF. This chain links TRBV5-4 with TRBJ1-2; D is perhaps TRBD1 (6 bases). V was pared by 4 bases and J by 3 bases, with 13 bases between. Looked up from germline, CDR1 is SGHNT and CDR2 is YYREEE (reference sequence). The length of the CDR3 is 14 residues.

The rearrangement uses TRBV7-6 and TRBJ2-3; 9 nucleotides line up with TRBD1. Losses at the gene ends were 5 bases for V and 1 base for J; bases not matched to a gene: 7. Germline V gene lookup returns CDR1 SGHVS and CDR2 FNYEAQ. This CDR3 spans 16 amino acids. For the CDR3, the DNA is TGTGCCAGCAGCGCCTTACAGGGGGCGCGCACAGATACGCAGTATTTT. Residues: CASSALQGARTDTQYF.

The chain carries TRBV27 and TRBJ1-4, with D uncertain. V shed 5 bases and J shed 10 bases, with 17 bases lying between them. This CDR3 contains 14 residues. Germline CDR1 and CDR2: MNHEY and SMNVEV (reference sequence). CDR3 DNA sequence: TGTGCCAGCAGTCTGACGGCCTCCCGATTAAAACTGTTTTTT. Amino acid sequence: CASSLTASRLKLFF.

The chain joins TRBV27 to TRBJ2-1, with D maybe TRBD1 (6 bases). CDR1 is MNHEY and CDR2 is SMNVEV in the germline V gene (reference sequence). The V end was cut by 7 bases, the J end by 7 bases, with 11 bases between. The CDR3 sequence is 12 residues long. The CDR3, as DNA: TGTGCCAGCACCGCGACAGGTAATGAGCAGTTCTTC. Amino acid sequence: CASTATGNEQFF.

The chain joins TRBV27 to TRBJ2-2, with D unresolved. Trimming removed 2 bases at V and 1 base at J, with 11 bases between. Per the germline V gene, CDR1 is MNHEY and CDR2 is SMNVEV (reference sequence). The CDR3 has 16 residues. This CDR3 is CASSLLLPRNTGELFF. In nucleotides, the CDR3 is TGTGCCAGCAGTTTACTCCTCCCCCGGAACACCGGGGAGCTGTTTTTT.

The V call is TRBV7-4, the J call TRBJ1-6; D not certain. Trimming stripped 3 bases from V and 0 bases from J, with 6 bases between. Germline V gene sequence: CDR1 SGHVT, CDR2 SQSDAQ. CDR3 length: 15 amino acids. CDR3 DNA sequence: TGTGCCAGCAGCTTCAGGAGCTCCTATAATTCACCCCTCCACTTT. This translates into CASSFRSSYNSPLHF.

The J gene is TRBJ1-6, the V gene TRBV28; D gene ambiguous. The CDR3 has 14 residues. Germline CDR1 and CDR2: MDHEN and SYDVKM. Trimming pared 5 bases from V and 15 bases from J, leaving 20 bases between. The CDR3 loop is CASSHPRAPRILHF. The CDR3 DNA sequence: TGTGCCAGCAGTCATCCCCGGGCCCCCAGGATCCTCCACTTT. The variable domain in full, with the rest retrieved from reference TRBV28 and TRBJ1-6, is DVKVTQSSRYLVKRTGEKVFLECVQDMDHENMFWYRQDPGLGLRLIYFSYDVKMKEKGDIPEGYSVSREKKERFSLILESASTNQTSMYLCASSHPRAPRILHFGNGTRLTVT.

V is TRBV7-6 and J is TRBJ2-1; D is ambiguous. CDR1 is SGHVS and CDR2 is FNYEAQ in the germline V gene. This CDR3 spans 18 amino acids. V lost 0 bases to trimming and J lost 0 bases, with 15 bases between them. For the CDR3, the DNA is TGTGCCAGCAGCTTAGCGACACTATTTTCTAGCTCCTACAATGAGCAGTTCTTC. Its protein product is CASSLATLFSSSYNEQFF.

The chain combines TRBV7-9 with TRBJ2-3; 10 bases are a match to TRBD1. This CDR3 region has 16 residues. The germline V gene encodes CDR1 SEHNR and CDR2 FQNEAQ (reference sequence). The trim removed 5 bases at V and 3 bases at J, leaving 8 bases unmatched. CDR3 sequence (DNA): TGTGCCAGCAGCCTGACAGGGGGCGATTTGACAGATACGCAGTATTTT. Its translation: CASSLTGGDLTDTQYF.

V is TRBV2 and J is TRBJ2-1; possible D gene TRBD2, 5 bases. This CDR3 comprises 11 residues. Germline loops: CDR1 SNHLY, CDR2 FYNNEI. The CDR3 region is CASAGLNEQFF. CDR3 coding DNA: TGTGCGAGCGCGGGTCTGAATGAGCAGTTCTTC.

J is TRBJ1-3 and V is TRBV15; 10 nucleotides agree with TRBD1. The CDR3 totals 18 residues. Trimming at V came to 0 bases and at J to 4 bases, leaving 9 bases not matched to a gene. Looked up from germline, CDR1 is LNHNV and CDR2 is YYDKDF (reference sequence). CDR3 amino acids: CATSRDWRQGAKGNTIYF. The CDR3 nucleotides are TGTGCCACCAGCAGAGATTGGAGACAGGGGGCGAAGGGAAACACCATATATTTT. Combining the CDR3 with reference TRBV15 and TRBJ1-3 gives the whole variable domain DAMVIQNPRYQVTQFGKPVTLSCSQTLNHNVMYWYQQKSSQAPKLLFHYYDKDFNNEADTPDNFQSRRPNTSFCFLDIRSPGLGDTAMYLCATSRDWRQGAKGNTIYFGEGSWLTVV.

The rearrangement joins TRBV7-9 to TRBJ2-1; D gene unclear. V lost 2 bases to trimming and J lost 8 bases, with 10 bases between them. This CDR3 contains 13 residues. The V gene's germline CDR1 is SEHNR and CDR2 FQNEAQ (reference sequence). The CDR3 reads CASSLTLLDEQFF. In nucleotides, the CDR3 is TGTGCCAGCAGCTTAACGCTATTGGATGAGCAGTTCTTC.